This TCR beta chain was found in a study of beta chain features in type 1 diabetes. In total, each donor contributed a single heparinised blood draw that averaged around 100 mL. The whole isolated RNA underwent reverse transcription, so sequencing captured expressed TCRB transcripts. The read count averaged approximately 3.5 million across naive, central memory and regulatory T cell samples. Data came from immunoSEQ multiplex PCR; TCRdb stores just in-frame clones and leaves some out. The data show more than 300,000 clones, with less than 10% seen just once and roughly 0.44% held by the top ten. The study, taken as a whole, reports: In every one of the four CD4+ subsets, TCRB CDR3s were moderately but significantly shorter in Type 1 diabetes patients.

This clone was observed a few times. No antigen is known for it. This TCR derives from a woman aged 18-29 years in good health. Sequenced input: central memory CD4+ T cells from blood.

CDR3 coding DNA: TGTGCCAGCAGTGTCCGCTGGAACTCCTACGAGCAGTACTTC. Protein: CASSVRWNSYEQYF. The V and J genes are TRBV6-5 and TRBJ2-7; no firm D call. The germline gives CDR1 MNHEY, CDR2 SVGAGI. The CDR3 consists of 14 residues. The germline V and J ends were trimmed by 5 bases and 0 bases, with 11 bases remaining between them.